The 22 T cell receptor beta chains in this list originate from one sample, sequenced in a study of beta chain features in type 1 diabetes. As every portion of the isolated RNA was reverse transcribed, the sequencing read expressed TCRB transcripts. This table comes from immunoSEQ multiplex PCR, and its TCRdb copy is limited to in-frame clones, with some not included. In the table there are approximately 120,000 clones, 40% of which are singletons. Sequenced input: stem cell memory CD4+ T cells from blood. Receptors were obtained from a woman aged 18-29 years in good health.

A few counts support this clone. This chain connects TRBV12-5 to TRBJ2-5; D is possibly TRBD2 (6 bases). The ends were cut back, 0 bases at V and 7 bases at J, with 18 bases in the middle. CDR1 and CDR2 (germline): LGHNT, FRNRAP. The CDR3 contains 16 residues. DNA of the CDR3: TGTGCTAGTGGTTTGGTACAGCGGGTACCATTCGGGACCCAGTACTTC. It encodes CASGLVQRVPFGTQYF.

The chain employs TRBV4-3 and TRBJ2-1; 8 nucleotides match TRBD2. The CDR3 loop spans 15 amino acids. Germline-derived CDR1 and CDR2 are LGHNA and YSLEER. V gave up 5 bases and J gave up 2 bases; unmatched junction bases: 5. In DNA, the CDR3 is TGCGCCAGCAGCAAAAGCGGGGGTCCCTACAATGAGCAGTTCTTC. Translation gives CASSKSGGPYNEQFF.

CDR3 sequence reads: CASSPGTSGLIKETQYF. The DNA of the CDR3 is TGTGCCAGCAGCCCAGGGACTAGCGGCCTTATAAAAGAGACCCAGTACTTC. This sequence joins TRBV7-9 and TRBJ2-5, with 11 nucleotides matching TRBD2. CDR3 length: 17 amino acids. V dropped 5 bases and J dropped 3; count of bases not matched to a gene: 11. Germline CDR1 is SEHNR and CDR2 is FQNEAQ (reference sequence).

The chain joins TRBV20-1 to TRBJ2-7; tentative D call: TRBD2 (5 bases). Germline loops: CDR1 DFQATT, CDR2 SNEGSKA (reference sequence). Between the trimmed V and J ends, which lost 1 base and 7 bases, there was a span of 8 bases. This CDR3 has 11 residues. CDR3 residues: CSARGSGEQYF. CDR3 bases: TGCAGTGCTAGAGGGTCGGGGGAGCAGTACTTC.

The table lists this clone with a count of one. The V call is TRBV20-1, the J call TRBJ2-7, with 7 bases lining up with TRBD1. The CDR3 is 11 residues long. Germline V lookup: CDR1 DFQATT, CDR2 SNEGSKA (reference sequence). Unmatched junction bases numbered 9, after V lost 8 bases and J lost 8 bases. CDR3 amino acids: CSTPTGTKQYF. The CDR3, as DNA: TGCAGTACACCGACAGGGACGAAGCAGTACTTC.

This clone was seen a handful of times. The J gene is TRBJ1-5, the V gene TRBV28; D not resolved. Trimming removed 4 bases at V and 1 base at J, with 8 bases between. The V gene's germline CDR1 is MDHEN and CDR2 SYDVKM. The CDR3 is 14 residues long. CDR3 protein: CASSWRVSNQPQHF. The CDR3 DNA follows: TGTGCCAGCAGTTGGAGGGTGAGCAATCAGCCCCAGCATTTT.

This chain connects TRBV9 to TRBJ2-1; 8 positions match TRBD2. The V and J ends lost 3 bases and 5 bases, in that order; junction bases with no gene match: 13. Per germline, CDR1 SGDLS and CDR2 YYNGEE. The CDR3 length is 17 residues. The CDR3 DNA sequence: TGTGCCAGCAGCGCGAGGACCGGGACTAGATATAACAATGAGCAGTTCTTC. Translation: CASSARTGTRYNNEQFF.

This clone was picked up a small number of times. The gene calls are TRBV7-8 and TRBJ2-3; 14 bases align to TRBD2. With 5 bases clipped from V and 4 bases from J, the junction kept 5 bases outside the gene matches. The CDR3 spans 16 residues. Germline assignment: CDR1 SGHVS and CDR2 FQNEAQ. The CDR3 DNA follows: TGTGCCAGCAGCCCGGGACTAGCGGGAGCGGCAGATACGCAGTATTTT. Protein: CASSPGLAGAADTQYF. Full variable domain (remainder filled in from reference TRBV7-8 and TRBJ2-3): GAGVSQSPRYKVAKRGQDVALRCDPISGHVSLFWYQQALGQGPEFLTYFQNEAQLDKSGLPSDRFFAERPEGSVSTLKIQRTQQEDSAVYLCASSPGLAGAADTQYFGPGTRLTVL.

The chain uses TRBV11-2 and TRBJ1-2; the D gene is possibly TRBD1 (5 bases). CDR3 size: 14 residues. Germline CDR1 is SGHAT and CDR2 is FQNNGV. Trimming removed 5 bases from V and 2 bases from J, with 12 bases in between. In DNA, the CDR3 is TGTGCCAGCAGCCCGAGACAGAGAAACTATGGCTACACCTTC. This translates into CASSPRQRNYGYTF.

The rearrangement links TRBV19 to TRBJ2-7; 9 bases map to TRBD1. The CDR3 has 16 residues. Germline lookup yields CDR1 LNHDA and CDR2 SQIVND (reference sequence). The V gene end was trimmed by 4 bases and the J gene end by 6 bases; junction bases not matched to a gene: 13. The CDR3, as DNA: TGTGCCAGTAGTAACCAACCACCGGGACAGGGTTCCGAGCAGTACTTC. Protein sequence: CASSNQPPGQGSEQYF.

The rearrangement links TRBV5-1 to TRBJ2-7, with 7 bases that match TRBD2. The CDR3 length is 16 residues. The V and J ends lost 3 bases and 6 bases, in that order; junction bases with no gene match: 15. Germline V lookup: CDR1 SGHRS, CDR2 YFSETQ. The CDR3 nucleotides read TGCGCCAGCAGCTCGCCGGGACTAACGCCTCGGGGCGAGCAGTACTTC. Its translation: CASSSPGLTPRGEQYF.

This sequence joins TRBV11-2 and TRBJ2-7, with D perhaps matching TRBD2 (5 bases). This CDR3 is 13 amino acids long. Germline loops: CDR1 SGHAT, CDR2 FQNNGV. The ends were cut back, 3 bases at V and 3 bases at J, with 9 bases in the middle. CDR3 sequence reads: CASSFRGYYEQYF. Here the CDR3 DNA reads TGTGCCAGCAGCTTTCGAGGGTACTACGAGCAGTACTTC.

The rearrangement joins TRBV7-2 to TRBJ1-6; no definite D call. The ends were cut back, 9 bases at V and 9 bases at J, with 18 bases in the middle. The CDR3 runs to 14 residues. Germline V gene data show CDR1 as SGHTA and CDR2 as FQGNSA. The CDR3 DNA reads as TGTGCCAGTTGGAGGCCTCACCTAACTTCACCCCTCCACTTT. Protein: CASWRPHLTSPLHF.

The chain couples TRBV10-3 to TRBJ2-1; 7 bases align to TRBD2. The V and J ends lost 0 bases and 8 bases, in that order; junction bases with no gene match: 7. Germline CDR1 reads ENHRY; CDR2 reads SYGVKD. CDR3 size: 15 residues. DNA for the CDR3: TGTGCCATCAGTGAGTCGGCGGGAGATGGCGATGAGCAGTTCTTC. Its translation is CAISESAGDGDEQFF.

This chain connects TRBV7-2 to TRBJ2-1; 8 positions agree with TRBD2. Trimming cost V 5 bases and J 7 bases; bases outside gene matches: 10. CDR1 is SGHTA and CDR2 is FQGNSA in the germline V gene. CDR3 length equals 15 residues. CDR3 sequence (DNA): TGTGCCAGCAGCCCCCTATTGGCGGGAGGAAATGAGCAGTTCTTC. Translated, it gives CASSPLLAGGNEQFF.

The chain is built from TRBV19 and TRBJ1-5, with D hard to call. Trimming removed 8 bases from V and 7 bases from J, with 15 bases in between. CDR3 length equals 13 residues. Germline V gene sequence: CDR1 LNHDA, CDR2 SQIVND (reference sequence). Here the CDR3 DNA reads TGTGCCAGTTCCCTGGCCGCGGGGCAGCCCCAGCATTTT. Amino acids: CASSLAAGQPQHF.

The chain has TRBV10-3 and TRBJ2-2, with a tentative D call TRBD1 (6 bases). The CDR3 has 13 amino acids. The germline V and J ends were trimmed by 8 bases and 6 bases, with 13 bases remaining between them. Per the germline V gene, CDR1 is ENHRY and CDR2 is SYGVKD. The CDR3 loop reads CAIATTGSGELFF. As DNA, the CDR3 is TGTGCCATCGCTACGACAGGATCCGGGGAGCTGTTTTTT.

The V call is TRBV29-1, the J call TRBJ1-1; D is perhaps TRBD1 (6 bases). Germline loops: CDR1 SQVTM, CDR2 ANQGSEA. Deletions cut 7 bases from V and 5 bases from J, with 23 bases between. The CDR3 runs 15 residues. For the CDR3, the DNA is TGCAGCGCCCGTCGGGGGGGCAGGTCGGGGACTGAAGCTTTCTTT. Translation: CSARRGGRSGTEAFF.

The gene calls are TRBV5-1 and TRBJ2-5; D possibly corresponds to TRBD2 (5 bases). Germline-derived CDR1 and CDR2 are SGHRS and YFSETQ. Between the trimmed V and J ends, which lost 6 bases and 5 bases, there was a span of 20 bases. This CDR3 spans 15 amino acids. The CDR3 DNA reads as TGCGCCAGCACCCCAAGCCCAGGTCGGAGGGAGACCCAGTACTTC. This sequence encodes CASTPSPGRRETQYF.

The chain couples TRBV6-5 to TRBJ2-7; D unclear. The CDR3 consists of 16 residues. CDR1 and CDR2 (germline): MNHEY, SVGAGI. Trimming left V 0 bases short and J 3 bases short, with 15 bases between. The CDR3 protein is CASSYSSGTVVYEQYF. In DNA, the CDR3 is TGTGCCAGCAGTTACTCCAGTGGTACAGTAGTCTACGAGCAGTACTTC.

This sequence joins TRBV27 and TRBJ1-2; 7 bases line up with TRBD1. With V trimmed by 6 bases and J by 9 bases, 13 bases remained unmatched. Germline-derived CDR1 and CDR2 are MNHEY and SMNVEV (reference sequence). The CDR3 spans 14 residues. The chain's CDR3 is CASSVTGARKSYTF. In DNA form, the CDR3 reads TGTGCCAGCAGCGTAACAGGGGCTAGGAAGAGCTACACCTTC.

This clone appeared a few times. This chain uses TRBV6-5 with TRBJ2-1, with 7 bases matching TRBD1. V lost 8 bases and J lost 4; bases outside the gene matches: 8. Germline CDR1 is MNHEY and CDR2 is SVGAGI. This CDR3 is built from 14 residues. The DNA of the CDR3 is TGTGCCAGCCGGGCGACAGGGCGGTACAATGAGCAGTTCTTC. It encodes CASRATGRYNEQFF.